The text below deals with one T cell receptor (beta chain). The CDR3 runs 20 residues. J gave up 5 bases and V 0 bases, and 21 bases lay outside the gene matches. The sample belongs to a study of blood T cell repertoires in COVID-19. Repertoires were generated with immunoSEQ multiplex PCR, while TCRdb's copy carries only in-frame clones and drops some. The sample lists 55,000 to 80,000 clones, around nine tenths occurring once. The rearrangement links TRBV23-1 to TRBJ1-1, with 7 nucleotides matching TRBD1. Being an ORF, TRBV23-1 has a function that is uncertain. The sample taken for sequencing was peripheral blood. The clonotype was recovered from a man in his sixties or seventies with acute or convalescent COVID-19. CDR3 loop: CASSQSYRRDRDRKRTEAFF. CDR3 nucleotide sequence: TGCGCCAGCAGTCAATCGTATCGCCGCGACAGGGATAGGAAGCGGACTGAAGCTTTCTTT.